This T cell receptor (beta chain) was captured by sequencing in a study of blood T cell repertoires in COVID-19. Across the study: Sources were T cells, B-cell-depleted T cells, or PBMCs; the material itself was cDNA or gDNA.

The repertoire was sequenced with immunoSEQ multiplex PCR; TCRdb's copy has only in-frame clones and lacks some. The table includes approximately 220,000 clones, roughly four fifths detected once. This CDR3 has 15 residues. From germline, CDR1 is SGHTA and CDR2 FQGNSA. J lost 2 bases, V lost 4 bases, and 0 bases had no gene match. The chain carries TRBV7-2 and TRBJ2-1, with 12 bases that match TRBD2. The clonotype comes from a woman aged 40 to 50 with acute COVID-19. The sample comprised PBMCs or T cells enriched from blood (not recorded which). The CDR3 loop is CASSSSGGAYNEQFF. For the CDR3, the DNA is TGTGCCAGCAGCTCTAGCGGGGGGGCCTACAATGAGCAGTTCTTC.